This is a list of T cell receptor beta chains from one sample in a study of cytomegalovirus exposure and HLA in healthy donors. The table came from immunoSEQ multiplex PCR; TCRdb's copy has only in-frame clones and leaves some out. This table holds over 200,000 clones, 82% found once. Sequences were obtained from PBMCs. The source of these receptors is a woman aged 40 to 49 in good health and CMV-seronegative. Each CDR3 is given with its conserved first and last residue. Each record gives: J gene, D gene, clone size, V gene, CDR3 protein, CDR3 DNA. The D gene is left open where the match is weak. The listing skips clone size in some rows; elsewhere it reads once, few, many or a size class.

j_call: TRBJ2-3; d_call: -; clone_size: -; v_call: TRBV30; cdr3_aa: CAWGFIPEGWTDTQYF; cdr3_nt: TGTGCCTGGGGTTTTATCCCGGAGGGATGGACAGATACGCAGTATTTT
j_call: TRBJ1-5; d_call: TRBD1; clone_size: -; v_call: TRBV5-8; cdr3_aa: CASSLGTGTGNQPQHF; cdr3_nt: TGTGCCAGCAGCTTGGGGACCGGGACAGGGAATCAGCCCCAGCATTTT
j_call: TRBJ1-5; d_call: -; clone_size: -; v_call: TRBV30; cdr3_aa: CAWSVWGQDQPQHF; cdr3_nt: TGTGCCTGGAGTGTATGGGGGCAGGATCAGCCCCAGCATTTT
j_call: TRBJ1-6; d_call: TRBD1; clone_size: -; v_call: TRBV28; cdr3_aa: CASRDRGPSPLHF; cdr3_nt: TGTGCCAGCAGGGACAGGGGGCCATCACCCCTCCACTTT
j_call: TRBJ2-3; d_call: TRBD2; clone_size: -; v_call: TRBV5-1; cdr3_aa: CASSFPGLAGVMNTQYF; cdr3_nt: TGCGCCAGCAGCTTCCCAGGGCTAGCGGGGGTCATGAATACGCAGTATTTT
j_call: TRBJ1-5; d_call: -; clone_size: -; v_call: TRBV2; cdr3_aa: CASSEARIVPSQHF; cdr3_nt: TGTGCCAGCAGTGAAGCGAGGATCGTCCCGTCCCAGCATTTT
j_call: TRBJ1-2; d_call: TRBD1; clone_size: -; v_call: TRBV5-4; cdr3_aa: CASSEGQGGYGYTF; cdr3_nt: TGTGCCAGCAGCGAAGGACAGGGTGGGTATGGCTACACCTTC
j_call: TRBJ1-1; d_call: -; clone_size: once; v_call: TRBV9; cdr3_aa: CASSTITAGTEAFF; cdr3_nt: TGTGCCAGCAGCACTATTACGGCTGGAACTGAAGCTTTCTTT
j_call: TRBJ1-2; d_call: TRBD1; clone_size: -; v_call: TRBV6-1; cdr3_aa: CASRGQGSYTF; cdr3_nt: TGTGCCAGCAGGGGACAGGGGAGCTACACCTTC
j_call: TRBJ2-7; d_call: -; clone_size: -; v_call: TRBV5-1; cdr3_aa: CASSLRGQEGSYEQYF; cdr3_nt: TGCGCCAGCAGCTTGCGGGGCCAGGAGGGGTCCTACGAGCAGTACTTC
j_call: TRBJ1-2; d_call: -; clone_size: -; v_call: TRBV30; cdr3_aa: CATAGSAYGYTF; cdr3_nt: TGTGCCACGGCCGGGAGCGCCTATGGCTACACCTTC
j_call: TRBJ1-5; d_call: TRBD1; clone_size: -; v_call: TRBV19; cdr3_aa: CASSVMDRAKRYQPQHF; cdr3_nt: TGTGCCAGTAGTGTAATGGACAGGGCAAAGAGGTATCAGCCCCAGCATTTT
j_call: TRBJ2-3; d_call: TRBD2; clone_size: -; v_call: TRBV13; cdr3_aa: CASSLYGGGADDTQYF; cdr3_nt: TGTGCCAGCAGCTTATATGGCGGGGGGGCCGATGATACGCAGTATTTT
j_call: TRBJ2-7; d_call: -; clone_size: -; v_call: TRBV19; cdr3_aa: CASGLAREQYF; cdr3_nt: TGTGCCAGTGGCCTGGCCCGCGAGCAGTACTTC
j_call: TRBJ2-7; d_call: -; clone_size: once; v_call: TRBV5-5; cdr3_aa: CASSLVTGHSEQYF; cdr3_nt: TGTGCCAGCAGCTTGGTAACAGGGCACAGCGAGCAGTACTTC
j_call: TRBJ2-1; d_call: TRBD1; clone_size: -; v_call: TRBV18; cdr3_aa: CASSLRDRDEQFF; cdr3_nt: TGTGCCAGCTCCCTCCGGGACAGAGATGAGCAGTTCTTC
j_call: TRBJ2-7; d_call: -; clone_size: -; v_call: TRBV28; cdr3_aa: CAGGAYEQYF; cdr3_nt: TGTGCCGGCGGAGCCTACGAGCAGTACTTC
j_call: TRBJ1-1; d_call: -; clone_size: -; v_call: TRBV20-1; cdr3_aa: CSARVQLQAFF; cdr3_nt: TGCAGTGCTAGAGTACAGCTTCAGGCTTTCTTT
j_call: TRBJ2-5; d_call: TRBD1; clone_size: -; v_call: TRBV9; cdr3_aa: CASSAWDRGPETQYF; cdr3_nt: TGTGCCAGCAGCGCGTGGGACAGGGGCCCAGAGACCCAGTACTTC